This note documents a single T cell receptor (beta chain) sequence. Its antigen is undetermined. The primer mix had 60 Vbeta and 13 Jbeta primers. Produced via immunoSEQ multiplex PCR; TCRdb's table is partial and in-frame only. The top ten clones hold just over 8% of a sample with 95,000 to 150,000 clones, 70% to 80% of them seen once. This entry comes from a study of cytomegalovirus exposure and HLA in healthy donors. Study-wide results and caveats: DRB1 had the most TCR associations and HLA-C the fewest, a later analysis found, with rates varying by HLA locus. Reported findings show TCR beta sequences accurately forecast HLA-A and HLA-B alleles in most subjects.

This CDR3 spans 14 amino acids. The junction had 6 bases not matched to a gene; V was cut back by 7 bases and J by 4 bases. Germline CDR1 and CDR2: SGHDT and YYEEEE. This clonotype originated in a woman aged 40-49 years in good health and CMV-seropositive. J is TRBJ2-1 and V is TRBV5-6; 9 bases agree with TRBD2. The sequenced material came from PBMCs. CDR3 protein: CASGGGAGYNEQFF. Written as DNA, the CDR3 is TGTGCCAGCGGCGGGGGGGCGGGGTACAATGAGCAGTTCTTC.